This T cell receptor (beta chain) is from a study of blood T cell repertoires in COVID-19. Overall study context: COVID-19 samples collected from the United States, Italy and Spain covered acute and convalescent phases. Sample material is recorded as cDNA or gDNA derived from T cells, B-cell-depleted T cells, or PBMCs.

Source study methods: From reference gene primer amplification, estimates of nucleated cell counts were derived. Libraries were prepared by immunoSEQ multiplex PCR; TCRdb keeps only in-frame clonotypes and omits some of them. V, J and clone size were drawn from that table, and D and trimming were deduced from the DNA. The sample contains about 100,000 clones, approximately 84% of which appear only once. This CDR3 is built from 13 residues. V was shortened by 1 base and J by 5 bases, with 8 bases between the two germline ends. Germline V gives CDR1 SGHTA, CDR2 FQGNSA. The chain joins TRBV7-2 to TRBJ1-1; D gene uncertain. Input material: peripheral blood. The clonotype comes from a human donor in a cohort sampled during active COVID-19. CDR3 in amino acids: CASSLERETEAFF. The CDR3 region has the DNA TGTGCCAGCAGCTTAGAAAGAGAGACTGAAGCTTTCTTT.